The clone carrying this T cell receptor beta chain was seen repeatedly, ten times or more. This specimen belongs to a study of T-cell reconstitution after alpha-beta-depleted transplantation in children. CDR1 and CDR2 from the germline V gene are MNHEY and SMNVEV (reference sequence). Losses at the gene ends were 4 bases for V and 4 bases for J; bases not matched to a gene: 8. CDR3 length equals 15 residues. Unique molecular identifiers were incorporated during preparation of the TCRbeta library. TCRdb processed the PCR reads anew with MiXCR; each CDR3 protein has one entry. The sample has about 170,000 distinct CDR3 sequences, approximately 10% seen once.

This specimen was PBMCs, taken before TCRalphabeta/CD19-depleted stem cell transplant. The rearrangement links TRBV27 to TRBJ2-5; 8 bases align to TRBD1. This receptor was taken from a boy aged 2 to 9 with acute myeloid leukemia, due to receive a stem cell transplant. As DNA, the CDR3 is TGTGCCAGCAGTTCCTACAGGGGGGTAGGAGAGACCCAGTACTTC. Residues: CASSSYRGVGETQYF.